These 22 T cell receptor beta chains were sequenced from one sample in a study of CD8 T cells in Susac syndrome. Reverse transcription of roughly 0.5 to 1 ug RNA used random hexamers. TCRdb called the immunoSEQ multiplex PCR reads again in MiXCR, with one record for every CDR3 protein. Of 50,000 or so distinct CDR3 sequences in the sample, 80% to 95% were seen once. The specimen sequenced was CD8+ T cells from PBMCs. The receptors derive from a human donor in good health.

To note about this clonotype: A junction boundary mismatches the germline segment, possibly from a read error. This chain links TRBV3-1 with TRBJ2-7, with D perhaps matching TRBD2 (5 bases). CDR3 length: 12 residues. Germline values: CDR1 LGHDT, CDR2 YNNKEL (reference sequence). Written as DNA, the CDR3 is TGTGCCAGCGGGAGCGCCGCCTACGAGCAGCACTTC. Residues: CASGSAAYEQHF.

This chain links TRBV6-5 with TRBJ2-2; D uncertain. Germline CDR1 is MNHEY and CDR2 is SVGAGI. Trimming removed 2 bases at V and 0 bases at J, with 7 bases between. The CDR3 runs 15 residues. The CDR3 DNA reads as TGTGCCAGCAGTTACGGCGCCGCGAACACCGGGGAGCTGTTTTTT. Translating it yields CASSYGAANTGELFF.

This sequence joins TRBV30 and TRBJ1-1, with 8 bases matching TRBD1. The J segment lost 5 bases and the V segment lost 1 base, leaving 9 bases of the junction unmatched. Germline V gene lookup returns CDR1 GTSNPN and CDR2 SVGIG (reference sequence). The CDR3 length is 15 residues. The CDR3 region is CAWSEVQGVRTEAFF. The CDR3 DNA reads TGTGCCTGGAGTGAAGTACAGGGGGTGCGGACTGAAGCTTTCTTT.

This sequence joins TRBV5-4 and TRBJ2-3, with a weak D call TRBD2 (7 bases). The CDR3 loop spans 15 amino acids. With 0 bases removed from V and 5 bases from J, the gap between germline ends came to 13 bases. The germline gives CDR1 SGHNT, CDR2 YYREEE (reference sequence). The CDR3 DNA reads as TGTGCCAGCAGCTTGGCGGGGGGCGATATAGATACGCAGTATTTT. Translated: CASSLAGGDIDTQYF. Combining the CDR3 with reference TRBV5-4 and TRBJ2-3 gives the whole variable domain ETGVTQSPTHLIKTRGQQVTLRCSSQSGHNTVSWYQQALGQGPQFIFQYYREEENGRGNFPPRFSGLQFPNYSSELNVNALELDDSALYLCASSLAGGDIDTQYFGPGTRLTVL.

The genes are TRBV7-2 and TRBJ1-5, with D perhaps matching TRBD1 (6 bases). Trimming pared 1 base from V and 2 bases from J, leaving 12 bases between. This CDR3 has 16 residues. CDR1 and CDR2 from the germline V gene are SGHTA and FQGNSA. Here the CDR3 reads CASSLGTAIGNQPQHF. The DNA for the CDR3 is TGTGCCAGCAGCTTAGGGACAGCAATAGGCAATCAGCCCCAGCATTTT.

The genes are TRBV20-1 and TRBJ1-2, with D perhaps matching TRBD1 (6 bases). Trimming removed 5 bases at V and 4 bases at J, with 17 bases between. The CDR3 sequence is 14 residues long. CDR1 and CDR2 (germline): DFQATT, SNEGSKA (reference sequence). The CDR3 sequence is CSALRAGEAYGYTF. CDR3 in DNA: TGCAGTGCTCTAAGGGCAGGGGAGGCCTATGGCTACACCTTC.

A single count supports this clonotype. The genes are TRBV5-1 and TRBJ1-1; maybe TRBD1 (5 bases). Germline assignment: CDR1 SGHRS and CDR2 YFSETQ. The CDR3 spans 15 residues. With 7 bases removed from V and 5 bases from J, the gap between germline ends came to 21 bases. The CDR3 spells CASHPSWAGNTEAFF. CDR3 DNA: TGCGCCAGCCACCCCAGCTGGGCAGGGAATACTGAAGCTTTCTTT. The complete variable domain, with remaining parts taken from reference TRBV5-1 and TRBJ1-1, reads KAGVTQTPRYLIKTRGQQVTLSCSPISGHRSVSWYQQTPGQGLQFLFEYFSETQRNKGNFPGRFSGRQFSNSRSEMNVSTLELGDSALYLCASHPSWAGNTEAFFGQGTRLTVV.

This chain connects TRBV10-3 to TRBJ1-4; no definite D call. This CDR3 spans 12 amino acids. Germline-derived CDR1 and CDR2 are ENHRY and SYGVKD. V was trimmed by 6 bases and J by 4 bases, leaving 6 bases between them. CDR3 in DNA: TGTGCCATCAGGTCCATTAATGAAAAACTGTTTTTT. Its protein is CAIRSINEKLFF.

For the CDR3, the DNA is TGTGCCAGCACCCCGATCCATATGAACACTGAAGCTTTCTTT. Translating it yields CASTPIHMNTEAFF. The chain is built from TRBV6-6 and TRBJ1-1; D gene unclear. The CDR3 contains 14 residues. Trimming removed 7 bases at V and 0 bases at J, with 12 bases between. Germline V lookup: CDR1 MNHNY, CDR2 SVGAGI (reference sequence).

A note on this clonotype: One end of the junction varies from germline; a read error may be responsible. This chain links TRBV7-7 with TRBJ2-3; no definite D call. Germline V gene sequence: CDR1 SSHAT, CDR2 FNYEAQ (reference sequence). This CDR3 has 13 residues. CDR3 in amino acids: CASSLVVEDTQYF. As DNA, the CDR3 is TGTGCTAGCAGCTTAGTTGTGGAAGATACGCAGTATTTT.

The rearrangement uses TRBV12-3 or TRBV12-4 and TRBJ2-7, with 9 nucleotides matching TRBD2. J gave up 3 bases and V 5 bases, and 11 bases lay outside the gene matches. The CDR3 is 16 residues long. Here the CDR3 DNA reads TGTGCCAGCAGTAACCCCCCCGGGACTAGCAACTACGAGCAGTACTTC. Its protein is CASSNPPGTSNYEQYF.

This clonotype has only one observation. This chain uses TRBV20-1 with TRBJ2-7; 9 bases are shared with TRBD2. The CDR3 loop spans 14 amino acids. The V gene's germline CDR1 is DFQATT and CDR2 SNEGSKA (reference sequence). With V trimmed by 3 bases and J by 3 bases, 6 bases remained unmatched. This CDR3 is CSASPTSGLYEQYF. The CDR3 DNA sequence: TGCAGTGCTAGCCCCACTAGCGGGCTCTACGAGCAGTACTTC.

This chain joins TRBV9 and TRBJ1-5; 7 nucleotides match TRBD1. The V and J ends lost 4 bases and 7 bases, in that order; junction bases with no gene match: 5. The CDR3 is 13 residues long. The germline gives CDR1 SGDLS, CDR2 YYNGEE. The CDR3 sequence: CASSKTGLQPQHF. CDR3 nucleotide sequence: TGTGCCAGCAGCAAGACAGGGTTACAGCCCCAGCATTTT.

The rearrangement uses TRBV13 and TRBJ2-4; D perhaps matches TRBD1 (7 bases). Germline-derived CDR1 and CDR2 are PRHDT and FYEKMQ (reference sequence). The CDR3 spans 18 residues. Trimming left V 4 bases short and J 1 base short, with 20 bases between. The CDR3 DNA reads TGTGCCAGCAGCTCCTATATGGAGGGGGCGGTGGCCAAAAACATTCAGTACTTC. As protein: CASSSYMEGAVAKNIQYF.

The genes are TRBV10-3 and TRBJ2-2; D is ambiguous. There are 18 residues in the CDR3. Per the germline V gene, CDR1 is ENHRY and CDR2 is SYGVKD. The V end lost 2 bases, the J end lost 3 bases, and 19 bases lay between the germline ends. The CDR3 nucleotides read TGTGCCATCAGTGAGCTCCCCCGAACTCCTGCGGACACCGGGGAGCTGTTTTTT. The encoded protein is CAISELPRTPADTGELFF.

This chain links TRBV6-5 with TRBJ2-5, with 9 bases fitting TRBD1. CDR1 is MNHEY, CDR2 SVGAGI, per germline. The CDR3 is 15 amino acids. V was clipped by 10 bases and J by 3 bases; unmatched bases: 12. The CDR3 sequence: CATGTGRSYKETQYF. In DNA form, the CDR3 reads TGTGCCACCGGGACAGGGCGGTCCTACAAAGAGACCCAGTACTTC.

This clonotype was counted a few times. This chain links TRBV15 with TRBJ2-2, with D perhaps assigned TRBD1 or TRBD2 (5 bases each). The CDR3 consists of 16 residues. Germline-derived CDR1 and CDR2 are LNHNV and YYDKDF (reference sequence). Trimming shortened V by 3 bases and J by 0 bases, and 11 bases separated the two germline ends. In nucleotides, the CDR3 is TGTGCCACCAGCAGTTGGGACCTAGCGAACACCGGGGAGCTGTTTTTT. It specifies CATSSWDLANTGELFF.

This chain joins TRBV2 and TRBJ2-1; 12 nucleotides match TRBD2. Germline assignment: CDR1 SNHLY and CDR2 FYNNEI. This CDR3 has 19 amino acids. V gave up 4 bases and J gave up 9 bases; unmatched junction bases: 19. The CDR3 sequence is CASSVERGVSRLAGVEQFF. Here the CDR3 DNA reads TGTGCCAGCAGTGTAGAACGGGGGGTTTCGAGACTAGCGGGAGTTGAGCAGTTCTTC. The complete variable domain, with remaining parts taken from reference TRBV2 and TRBJ2-1, reads EPEVTQTPSHQVTQMGQEVILRCVPISNHLYFYWYRQILGQKVEFLVSFYNNEISEKSEIFDDQFSVERPDGSNFTLKIRSTKLEDSAMYFCASSVERGVSRLAGVEQFFGPGTRLTVL.

The chain couples TRBV7-9 to TRBJ2-1; 10 bases fit TRBD2. This CDR3 region has 14 residues. Looked up from germline, CDR1 is SEHNR and CDR2 is FQNEAQ (reference sequence). The trim removed 5 bases at V and 8 bases at J, leaving 6 bases unmatched. As DNA, the CDR3 is TGTGCCAGCAGCGCCTCCGGGACTAGCGATGAGCAGTTCTTC. It encodes CASSASGTSDEQFF.

Only a few counts were recorded for this clonotype. CDR3 region: CASSYGLLSSYEQYF. Here the CDR3 DNA reads TGTGCCAGCAGTTATGGACTCCTAAGCTCCTACGAGCAGTACTTC. This rearrangement joins TRBV6-1 to TRBJ2-7, with TRBD2 as a possible D gene (5 bases). The germline V gene encodes CDR1 MNHNS and CDR2 SASEGT. V gave up 5 bases and J gave up 0 bases, with 14 bases separating them. The CDR3 spans 15 residues.

The chain links TRBV14 to TRBJ2-1; 8 bases fit TRBD2. J was trimmed by 8 bases and V by 4 bases; bases with no gene match: 4. Looked up from germline, CDR1 is SGHDN and CDR2 is FVKESK. The CDR3 loop spans 13 amino acids. In DNA, the CDR3 is TGTGCCAGCAGCCGCATGACTAGCGATGAGCAGTTCTTC. Translated, it gives CASSRMTSDEQFF.

The chain recombines TRBV7-2 with TRBJ2-7, with 11 bases aligning to TRBD2. J gave up 4 bases and V 1 base, and 3 bases lay outside the gene matches. Germline loops: CDR1 SGHTA, CDR2 FQGNSA. The CDR3 contains 15 residues. The CDR3 region has the DNA TGTGCCAGCAGCTTAGGAGGGACTAGCGGTTACGAGCAGTACTTC. It is translated as CASSLGGTSGYEQYF. The variable domain in full, with the rest retrieved from reference TRBV7-2 and TRBJ2-7, is GAGVSQSPSNKVTEKGKDVELRCDPISGHTALYWYRQSLGQGLEFLIYFQGNSAPDKSGLPSDRFSAERTGGSVSTLTIQRTQQEDSAVYLCASSLGGTSGYEQYFGPGTRLTVT.